This entry features one TCR beta chain sequence. This sample stems from a study of blood T cell repertoires in COVID-19. Study background: Material from acute and convalescent COVID-19 was sourced from the United States, Italy and Spain.

Original data processing: Amplification of reference gene primers was used by the study to estimate nucleated cell counts. TCRdb's copy holds only in-frame clones and misses some; the assay was immunoSEQ multiplex PCR. V, J and clone size were drawn from that table, and D and trimming were deduced from the DNA. The data contain approximately 61,000 clones, around 79% of them singletons. Germline V gives CDR1 SGDLS, CDR2 YYNGEE. V was pared by 4 bases and J by 3 bases, with 10 bases of the junction left unmatched. CDR3 length equals 16 residues. J is TRBJ1-3 and V is TRBV9, with 7 bases identical to TRBD1. The sequencing input was peripheral blood. This receptor was identified in a human donor in a cohort sampled during active COVID-19. The CDR3 protein is CASSTQGTRRGNTIYF. As DNA, the CDR3 is TGTGCCAGCAGCACACAGGGGACCCGCCGTGGAAACACCATATATTTT.